What follows is one T cell receptor (beta chain) and its context. Its binding antigen is unknown. Nothing much larger sits one base from this clone, and base qualities are not available. This record comes from a study of blood T cell repertoires in COVID-19 (dated by TCRdb to the early 2020s). With regard to the full study: The collaborator samples originated in the United States, Italy and Spain and spanned the acute and convalescent phases of COVID-19. The material from the prospective study consisted of cDNA or gDNA derived from T cells, B-cell-depleted T cells, or PBMCs. The dataset comprised deeply sampled blood TCRbeta repertoires from subjects exposed to, actively infected with, or recovered from COVID-19. A de-identified subject ID, COVID-19 status, age in years and sex were almost always included in the sample metadata. Samples were obtained from the ongoing ImmuneRACE study (first 160 participants) and from over a thousand subjects provided by 6 global collaborators. The repertoires were released in a freely available public database meant as a resource for research on the immune response to SARS-CoV-2. Where HLA class I and class II types were available, the types were taken from metadata supplied by the sample provider, not from assay-based typing.

What the study reported, not specific to this receptor: Clinical and demographic metadata were provided uncurated, with the amount varying by source and participant.

Sequences SGHDT (CDR1) and YYEEEE (CDR2) are obtained from the germline V gene. Cut back by 5 bases and 0 bases, the V and J ends lie 12 bases apart. The CDR3 starts with the cysteine, ends with the phenylalanine, and has 14 residues. CDR3 DNA only is kept here, 42 bases in frame from base 1. Each collaborating institution followed its own protocols to collect whole blood in K2EDTA tubes. For TCRbeta analysis, collaborators shipped samples in one of three forms: frozen whole blood, isolated PBMCs, or DNA extracted from either of those sample types. The immunoSEQ Assay, a bias-controlled multiplex PCR, was used to amplify TCRbeta CDR3 regions from genomic DNA. The source study handled its data this way. Nucleated cell counts per sample were estimated from amplification of reference gene primers within the assay. To quantify the absolute abundance of each unique TCRbeta CDR3 rearrangement, sequence reads were collapsed and filtered. For each sample, productive Simpson clonality was calculated by taking the square root of Simpson's diversity index across productive rearrangements. Here the immuneACCESS table is served through TCRdb, limited to in-frame sequences with V and J called. Missing clones are a known gap in these copies; in checked studies unresolved V genes cover under half, and the rest lacks a known reason. For V, J and clone size, that table is used; D and trimming come from the DNA. This sample gives about 240,000 clones in total; approximately 78% of them show up just once. Clones ranked in the top ten supply roughly 3.3% of the sample.

The sample comprised peripheral blood. This chain joins TRBV5-6 to TRBJ2-7, with the D segment identity uncertain. This receptor was obtained from a woman aged 18-29 years with acute or convalescent COVID-19. This receptor carries the CDR3 CASSHSTSSYEQYF. The DNA reads as follows: TGTGCCAGCAGTCATTCTACGAGCTCCTACGAGCAGTACTTC.